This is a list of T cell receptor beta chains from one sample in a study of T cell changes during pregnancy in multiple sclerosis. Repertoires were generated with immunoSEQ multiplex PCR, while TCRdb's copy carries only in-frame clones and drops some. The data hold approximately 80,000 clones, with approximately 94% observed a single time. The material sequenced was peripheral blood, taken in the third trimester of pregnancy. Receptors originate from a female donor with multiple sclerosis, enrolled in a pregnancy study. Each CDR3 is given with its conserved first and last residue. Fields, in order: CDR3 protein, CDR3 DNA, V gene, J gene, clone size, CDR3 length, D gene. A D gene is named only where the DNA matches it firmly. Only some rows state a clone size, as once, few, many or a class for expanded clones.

cdr3_aa: CASSLAGAGETQYF
cdr3_nt: TGTGCCAGCAGCTTAGCAGGGGCCGGGGAGACCCAGTACTTC
v_call: TRBV7-3
j_call: TRBJ2-5
clone_size: -
cdr3_length: 14
d_call: -

cdr3_aa: CASSLSSGSYEQYF
cdr3_nt: TGCGCCAGCAGCTTGTCGAGCGGGTCCTACGAGCAGTACTTC
v_call: TRBV5-1
j_call: TRBJ2-7
clone_size: -
cdr3_length: 14
d_call: -

cdr3_aa: CASSLEMGSGYTF
cdr3_nt: TGTGCCAGCAGCTTAGAAATGGGGAGCGGCTACACCTTC
v_call: TRBV7-6
j_call: TRBJ1-2
clone_size: -
cdr3_length: 13
d_call: -

cdr3_aa: CASGLAKNTEAFF
cdr3_nt: TGTGCTAGTGGTTTGGCTAAGAACACTGAAGCTTTCTTT
v_call: TRBV12-5
j_call: TRBJ1-1
clone_size: once
cdr3_length: 13
d_call: -

cdr3_aa: CASSLNPGNTDTQYF
cdr3_nt: TGTGCCAGCAGCTTAAACCCGGGGAACACAGATACGCAGTATTTT
v_call: TRBV13
j_call: TRBJ2-3
clone_size: -
cdr3_length: 15
d_call: -

cdr3_aa: CASSGAQGDYEQYF
cdr3_nt: TGTGCCAGCAGCGGGGCACAGGGGGACTACGAGCAGTACTTC
v_call: TRBV5-6
j_call: TRBJ2-7
clone_size: -
cdr3_length: 14
d_call: TRBD1

cdr3_aa: CASSLRTVVMGDTEAFF
cdr3_nt: TGTGCCAGCAGCCTAAGGACAGTTGTCATGGGAGACACTGAAGCTTTCTTT
v_call: TRBV11-2
j_call: TRBJ1-1
clone_size: -
cdr3_length: 17
d_call: -

cdr3_aa: CASRPSAGDRDAIIIQGAQYF
cdr3_nt: TGTGCCAGCAGACCCTCAGCTGGGGACAGGGACGCAATTATCATCCAGGGGGCCCAGTACTTC
v_call: TRBV2
j_call: TRBJ2-5
clone_size: -
cdr3_length: 21
d_call: TRBD1

cdr3_aa: CASSLDPQGRNQPQHF
cdr3_nt: TGCGCCAGCAGCTTGGACCCACAGGGTAGGAATCAGCCCCAGCATTTT
v_call: TRBV5-1
j_call: TRBJ1-5
clone_size: -
cdr3_length: 16
d_call: -

cdr3_aa: CASSQGRGSNTEAFF
cdr3_nt: TGTGCCAGCAGCCAAGGGAGAGGTTCGAACACTGAAGCTTTCTTT
v_call: TRBV14
j_call: TRBJ1-1
clone_size: -
cdr3_length: 15
d_call: -

cdr3_aa: CATSRAPGQRAFF
cdr3_nt: TGTGCCACCAGCAGAGCCCCGGGACAGAGAGCTTTCTTT
v_call: TRBV15
j_call: TRBJ1-1
clone_size: -
cdr3_length: 13
d_call: TRBD1

cdr3_aa: CASSLADSYYEQYF
cdr3_nt: TGTGCCAGCAGCTTAGCGGACTCCTACTACGAGCAGTACTTC
v_call: TRBV7-6
j_call: TRBJ2-7
clone_size: -
cdr3_length: 14
d_call: -

cdr3_aa: CASSEWERGGTVEQYF
cdr3_nt: TGTGCCAGCAGTGAGTGGGAGCGGGGGGGGACGGTCGAGCAGTACTTC
v_call: TRBV2
j_call: TRBJ2-7
clone_size: -
cdr3_length: 16
d_call: TRBD2

cdr3_aa: CSGVYAGGTDTQYF
cdr3_nt: TGCAGCGGGGTATACGCGGGGGGGACAGATACGCAGTATTTT
v_call: TRBV29-1
j_call: TRBJ2-3
clone_size: -
cdr3_length: 14
d_call: TRBD2

cdr3_aa: CASSPQGGYEQYF
cdr3_nt: TGTGCCAGCAGCCCACAGGGAGGGTACGAGCAGTACTTC
v_call: TRBV27
j_call: TRBJ2-7
clone_size: -
cdr3_length: 13
d_call: -

cdr3_aa: CASSPLGGNQPQHF
cdr3_nt: TGTGCCAGCAGCCCGCTAGGGGGTAATCAGCCCCAGCATTTT
v_call: TRBV7-8
j_call: TRBJ1-5
clone_size: few
cdr3_length: 14
d_call: -

cdr3_aa: CASSLELGALGTEAFF
cdr3_nt: TGTGCCAGCAGCTTGGAACTGGGGGCGCTTGGCACTGAAGCTTTCTTT
v_call: TRBV5-5
j_call: TRBJ1-1
clone_size: -
cdr3_length: 16
d_call: -

cdr3_aa: CASSIDGGDSYTF
cdr3_nt: TGTGCCAGTAGTATAGACGGGGGGGATAGCTACACCTTC
v_call: TRBV19
j_call: TRBJ1-2
clone_size: -
cdr3_length: 13
d_call: -